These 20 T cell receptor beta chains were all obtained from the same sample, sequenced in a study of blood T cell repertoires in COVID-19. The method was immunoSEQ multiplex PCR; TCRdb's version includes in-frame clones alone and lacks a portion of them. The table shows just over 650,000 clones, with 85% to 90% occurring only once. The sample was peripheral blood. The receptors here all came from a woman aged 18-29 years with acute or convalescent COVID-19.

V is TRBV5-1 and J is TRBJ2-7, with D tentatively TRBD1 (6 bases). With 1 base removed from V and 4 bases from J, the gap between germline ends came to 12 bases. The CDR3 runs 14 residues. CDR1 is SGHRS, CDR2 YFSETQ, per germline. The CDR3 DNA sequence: TGCGCCAGCAGCTTGTATCACAGGGAATACGAGCAGTACTTC. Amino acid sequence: CASSLYHREYEQYF.

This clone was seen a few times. As DNA, the CDR3 is TGTGCCAGCAGCCCGGACAGGGCTTCACCCCTCCACTTT. As protein: CASSPDRASPLHF. V gene TRBV5-4 combines with J gene TRBJ1-6; 8 nucleotides agree with TRBD1. Trimming at V came to 4 bases and at J to 9 bases, leaving 3 bases not matched to a gene. Germline V gives CDR1 SGHNT, CDR2 YYREEE (reference sequence). This CDR3 comprises 13 residues.

The CDR3 loop reads CASSFSGGPYEQYF. As DNA, the CDR3 is TGTGCCAGCAGCTTTAGCGGGGGGCCCTACGAGCAGTACTTC. The chain carries TRBV7-9 and TRBJ2-7; 10 bases are a match to TRBD2. V was pared by 3 bases and J by 2 bases, with 1 base of the junction left unmatched. Germline values: CDR1 SEHNR, CDR2 FQNEAQ (reference sequence). The CDR3 totals 14 residues.

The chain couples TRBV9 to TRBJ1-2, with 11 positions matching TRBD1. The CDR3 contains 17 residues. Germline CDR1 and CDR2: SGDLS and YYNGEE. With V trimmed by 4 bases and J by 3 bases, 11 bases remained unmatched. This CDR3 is CASSPRGQGVFDYGYTF. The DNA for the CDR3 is TGTGCCAGCAGCCCCAGGGGACAGGGGGTTTTCGACTATGGCTACACCTTC.

CDR3 loop: CASSQWDRSHTEAFF. CDR3 sequence (DNA): TGTGCCAGCAGCCAATGGGACAGGAGCCACACTGAAGCTTTCTTT. The gene calls are TRBV3-1 (or the pseudogene TRBV3-2) and TRBJ1-1; 8 nucleotides agree with TRBD1. CDR3 length equals 15 residues. Germline loops: CDR1 LGHDT, CDR2 YNNKEL (reference sequence). V gave up 2 bases and J gave up 3 bases; unmatched junction bases: 5.

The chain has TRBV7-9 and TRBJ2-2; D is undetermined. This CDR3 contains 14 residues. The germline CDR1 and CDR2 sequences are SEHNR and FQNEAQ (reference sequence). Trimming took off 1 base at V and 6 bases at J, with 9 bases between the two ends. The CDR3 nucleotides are TGTGCCAGCAGCTTAGGGAGCACATCCGGGGAGCTGTTTTTT. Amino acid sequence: CASSLGSTSGELFF.

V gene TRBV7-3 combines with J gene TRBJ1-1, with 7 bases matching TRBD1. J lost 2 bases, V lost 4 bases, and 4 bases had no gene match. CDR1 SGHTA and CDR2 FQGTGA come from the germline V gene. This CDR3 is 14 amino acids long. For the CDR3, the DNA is TGTGCCAGCAGCTCGACAGGGCTAAACACTGAAGCTTTCTTT. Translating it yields CASSSTGLNTEAFF.

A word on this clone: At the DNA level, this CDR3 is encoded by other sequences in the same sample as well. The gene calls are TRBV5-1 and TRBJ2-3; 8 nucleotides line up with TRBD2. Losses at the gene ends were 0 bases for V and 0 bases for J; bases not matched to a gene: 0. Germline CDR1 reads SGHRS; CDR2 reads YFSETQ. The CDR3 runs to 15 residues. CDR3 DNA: TGCGCCAGCAGCTTGGAGCGGGGGAGCACAGATACGCAGTATTTT. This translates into CASSLERGSTDTQYF.

In DNA form, the CDR3 reads TGCGCCAGCAGCTTGGGTCTTAGCGGAATACTTCAGGGAGAGACCCAGTACTTC. This sequence encodes CASSLGLSGILQGETQYF. This chain uses TRBV5-1 with TRBJ2-5, with D possibly matching TRBD2 (6 bases). CDR3 length: 18 residues. Germline CDR1 SGHRS, CDR2 YFSETQ. With 0 bases removed from V and 4 bases from J, the gap between germline ends came to 22 bases.

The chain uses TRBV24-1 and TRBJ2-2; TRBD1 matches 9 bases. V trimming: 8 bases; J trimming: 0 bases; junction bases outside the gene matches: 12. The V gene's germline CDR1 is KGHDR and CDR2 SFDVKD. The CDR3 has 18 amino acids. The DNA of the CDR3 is TGTGCCACCATGTCCGGGACAGGGCCCCTCGCGAACACCGGGGAGCTGTTTTTT. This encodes CATMSGTGPLANTGELFF.

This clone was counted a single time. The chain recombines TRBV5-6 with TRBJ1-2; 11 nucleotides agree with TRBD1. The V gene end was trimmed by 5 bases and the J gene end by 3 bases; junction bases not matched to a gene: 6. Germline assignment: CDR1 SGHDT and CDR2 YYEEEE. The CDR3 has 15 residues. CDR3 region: CASSIGQGAYYGYTF. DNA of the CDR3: TGTGCCAGCAGTATCGGACAGGGGGCATACTATGGCTACACCTTC.

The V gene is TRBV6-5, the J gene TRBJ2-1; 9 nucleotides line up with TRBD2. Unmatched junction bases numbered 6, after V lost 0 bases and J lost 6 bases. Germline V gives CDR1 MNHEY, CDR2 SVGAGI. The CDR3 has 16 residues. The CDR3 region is CASSYSGASGVNEQFF. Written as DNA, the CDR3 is TGTGCCAGCAGTTACTCCGGGGCTAGCGGGGTCAATGAGCAGTTCTTC.

CDR3 sequence: CASSRAGTSTDTQYF. DNA for the CDR3: TGTGCCAGCAGTCGAGCGGGGACTAGCACAGATACGCAGTATTTT. This chain connects TRBV6-5 to TRBJ2-3, with 7 positions matching TRBD2. Unmatched junction bases numbered 5, after V lost 5 bases and J lost 0 bases. The CDR3 totals 15 residues. Per germline, CDR1 MNHEY and CDR2 SVGAGI.

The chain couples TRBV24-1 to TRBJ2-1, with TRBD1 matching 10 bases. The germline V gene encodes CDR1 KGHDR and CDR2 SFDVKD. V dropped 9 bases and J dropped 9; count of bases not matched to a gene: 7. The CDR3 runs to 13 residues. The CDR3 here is CATRGTGVSEQFF. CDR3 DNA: TGTGCCACCCGCGGGACAGGGGTTTCTGAGCAGTTCTTC.

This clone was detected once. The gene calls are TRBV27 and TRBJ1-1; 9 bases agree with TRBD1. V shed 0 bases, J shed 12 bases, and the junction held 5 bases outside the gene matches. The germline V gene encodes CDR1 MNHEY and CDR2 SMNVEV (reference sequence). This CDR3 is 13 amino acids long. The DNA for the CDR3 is TGTGCCAGCAGTTTATCCGGGACAGGGAGATCTTTCTTT. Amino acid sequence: CASSLSGTGRSFF.

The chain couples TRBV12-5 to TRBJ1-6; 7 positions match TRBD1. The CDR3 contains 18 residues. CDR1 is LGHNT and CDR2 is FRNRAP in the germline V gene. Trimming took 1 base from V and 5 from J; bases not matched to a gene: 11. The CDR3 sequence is CASGLAVGQFINNSPLHF. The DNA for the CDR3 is TGTGCTAGTGGTTTGGCGGTGGGACAGTTCATTAATAATTCACCCCTCCACTTT.

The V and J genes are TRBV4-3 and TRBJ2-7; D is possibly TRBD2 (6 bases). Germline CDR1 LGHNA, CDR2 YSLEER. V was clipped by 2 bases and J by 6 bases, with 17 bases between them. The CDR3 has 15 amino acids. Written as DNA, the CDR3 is TGCGCCAGCAGCCAAATGACAGTCCGGGGAGGCGAGCAGTACTTC. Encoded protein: CASSQMTVRGGEQYF.

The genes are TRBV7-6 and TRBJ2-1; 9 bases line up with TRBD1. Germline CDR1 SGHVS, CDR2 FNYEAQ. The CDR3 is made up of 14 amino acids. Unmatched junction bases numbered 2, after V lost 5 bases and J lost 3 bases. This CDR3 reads CASSPDRGYNEQFF. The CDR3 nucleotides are TGTGCCAGCAGCCCGGACAGGGGCTACAATGAGCAGTTCTTC.

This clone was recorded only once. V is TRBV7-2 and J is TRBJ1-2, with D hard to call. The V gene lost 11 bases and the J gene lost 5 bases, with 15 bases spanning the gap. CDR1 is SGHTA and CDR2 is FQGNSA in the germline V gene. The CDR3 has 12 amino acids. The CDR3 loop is CASRGQAYGYTF. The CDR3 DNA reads TGTGCCTCCAGAGGGCAGGCTTATGGCTACACCTTC.

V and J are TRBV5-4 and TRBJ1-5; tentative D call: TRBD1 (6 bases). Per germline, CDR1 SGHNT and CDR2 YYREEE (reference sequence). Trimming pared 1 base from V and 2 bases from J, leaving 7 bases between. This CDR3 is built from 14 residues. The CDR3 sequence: CASSLKGGNQPQHF. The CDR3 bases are TGTGCCAGCAGCTTGAAGGGGGGCAATCAGCCCCAGCATTTT.